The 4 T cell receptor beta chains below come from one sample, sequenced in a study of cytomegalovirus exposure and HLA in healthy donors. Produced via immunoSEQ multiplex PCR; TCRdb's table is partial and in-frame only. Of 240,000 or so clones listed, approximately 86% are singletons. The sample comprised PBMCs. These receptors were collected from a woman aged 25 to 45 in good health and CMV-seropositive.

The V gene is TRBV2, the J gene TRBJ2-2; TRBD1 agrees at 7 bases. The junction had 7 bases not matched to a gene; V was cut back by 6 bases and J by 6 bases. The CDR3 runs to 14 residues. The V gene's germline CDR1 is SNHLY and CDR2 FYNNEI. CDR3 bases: TGTGCCAGCAGGCTACAGGGGATGGCCGGGGAGCTGTTTTTT. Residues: CASRLQGMAGELFF.

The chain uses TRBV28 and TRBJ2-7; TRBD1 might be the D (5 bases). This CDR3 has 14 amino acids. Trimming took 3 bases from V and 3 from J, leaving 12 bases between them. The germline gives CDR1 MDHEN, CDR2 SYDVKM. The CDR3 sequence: CASSFLGQNYEQYF. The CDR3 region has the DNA TGTGCCAGCAGTTTTTTGGGGCAGAACTACGAGCAGTACTTC.

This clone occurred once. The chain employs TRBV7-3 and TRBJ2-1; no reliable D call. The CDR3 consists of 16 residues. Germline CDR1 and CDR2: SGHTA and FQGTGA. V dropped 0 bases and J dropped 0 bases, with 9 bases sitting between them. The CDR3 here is CASSLTPSSSYNEQFF. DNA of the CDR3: TGTGCCAGCAGCTTAACACCCTCGAGCTCCTACAATGAGCAGTTCTTC.

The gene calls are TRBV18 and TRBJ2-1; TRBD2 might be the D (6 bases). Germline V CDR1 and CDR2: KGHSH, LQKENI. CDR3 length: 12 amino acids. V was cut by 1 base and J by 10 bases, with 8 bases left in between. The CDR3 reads CASSPREEEQFF. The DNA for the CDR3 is TGTGCCAGCTCACCACGGGAGGAAGAGCAGTTCTTC.